This T cell receptor beta chain emerged from a study of blood T cells in healthy people across ages. This clonotype was counted at least ten times. PCR was performed a second time for roughly 7 to 12 cycles using a sample-barcoded 5' primer and a J-beta primer mix. TCRdb re-called the 5' RACE reads with MiXCR, one entry per CDR3 protein. Here the sample spans around 1,000,000 distinct CDR3 sequences, 35% to 45% being singletons. The people who gave samples were healthy Caucasians from Russia, aged roughly 6 to 90. The CDR3 runs 15 residues. Germline V gene data show CDR1 as MNHNY and CDR2 as SVGAGI (reference sequence). V lost 2 bases and J lost 5, with 13 bases in between.

The clonotype comes from a man younger than 35 in good health. The sequencing sample was made of blood. The V and J genes are TRBV6-6 and TRBJ2-1; D could derive from TRBD1 or TRBD2 (5 bases each). The CDR3 sequence: CASSYGASGDNEQFF. The CDR3 DNA reads TGTGCCAGCAGTTACGGGGCGAGCGGAGACAATGAGCAGTTCTTC.